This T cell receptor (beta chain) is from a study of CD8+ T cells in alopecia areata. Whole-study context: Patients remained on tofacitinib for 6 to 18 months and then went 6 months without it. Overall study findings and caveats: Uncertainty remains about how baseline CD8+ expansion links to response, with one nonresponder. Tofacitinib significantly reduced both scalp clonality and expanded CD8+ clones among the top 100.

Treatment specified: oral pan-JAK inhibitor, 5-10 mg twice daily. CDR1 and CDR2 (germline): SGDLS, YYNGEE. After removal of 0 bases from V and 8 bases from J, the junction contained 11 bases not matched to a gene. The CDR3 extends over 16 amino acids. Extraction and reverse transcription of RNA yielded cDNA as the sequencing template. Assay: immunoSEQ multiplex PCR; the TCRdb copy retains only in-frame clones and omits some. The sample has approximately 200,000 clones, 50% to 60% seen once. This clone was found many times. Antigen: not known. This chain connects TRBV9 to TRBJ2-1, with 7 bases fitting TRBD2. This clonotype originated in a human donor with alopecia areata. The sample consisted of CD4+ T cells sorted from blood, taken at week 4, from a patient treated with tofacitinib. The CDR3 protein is CASSVGERGISHEQFF. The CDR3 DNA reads TGTGCCAGCAGCGTAGGGGAGCGGGGAATATCGCATGAGCAGTTCTTC.